In its sample, the clone carrying this T cell receptor (beta chain) was seen a few times. Antigen unknown. The data derive from a study of beta chain features in type 1 diabetes. Findings and caveats of the study: Type 1 diabetes patients showed a moderate but significant shortening of TCRB CDR3s in all four CD4+ subsets.

As every portion of the isolated RNA was reverse transcribed, the sequencing read expressed TCRB transcripts. There were approximately 3.7 million reads on average in the naive, central memory and regulatory T cell samples. Some clones are missing from TCRdb's copy, which holds only in-frame ones; the method was immunoSEQ multiplex PCR. The table has roughly 140,000 clones, less than 9% seen once. This CDR3 has 14 residues. Looked up from germline, CDR1 is SGHTA and CDR2 is FQGTGA. V was clipped by 5 bases and J by 0 bases; unmatched bases: 2. Each sorted fraction was over 95% pure. This TCR came from a woman aged 25-40 years in good health. The sequenced sample was central memory CD4+ T cells from blood. The V gene is TRBV7-3, the J gene TRBJ1-1, with TRBD1 matching over 8 bases. The CDR3 DNA is TGTGCCAGCAGCACGACAGGGGTGAACACTGAAGCTTTCTTT. Protein: CASSTTGVNTEAFF.